This T cell receptor beta chain was captured in a study of blood T cells in healthy people across ages. As for the study in general: About one barcoded TCR beta cDNA was captured per two T cells.

PBMCs numbering at least 7 million were isolated per sample. V gave up 1 base and J gave up 7 bases; unmatched junction bases: 8. Per the germline V gene, CDR1 is GTSNPN and CDR2 is SVGIG (reference sequence). The CDR3 covers 15 residues. This clonotype was seen many times. As yet, its antigen is unknown. A second PCR, run for roughly 7 to 11 cycles, used a sample-barcoded 5' primer plus a J-beta primer mix. Every sample returned 2.5 million or more CDR3-containing paired-end reads. TCRdb reprocessed the 5' RACE reads with MiXCR, giving one entry per CDR3 protein. The table has fewer than 750,000 distinct CDR3 sequences, more than 45% seen once. Study-wide findings and caveats: Aged donors had fewer naive CD4+ cells and lower diversity than long-lived donors.

The specimen was blood. The origin of this receptor is an elderly woman in good health. The chain employs TRBV30 and TRBJ1-4; 8 nucleotides match TRBD1. CDR3 in amino acids: CAWSADRGRGEKLFF. DNA for the CDR3: TGTGCCTGGAGTGCCGACAGGGGTAGAGGTGAAAAACTGTTTTTT.